A single sample gave rise to the 2 T cell receptor beta chains below, sequenced in a study of blood T cell repertoires in COVID-19. The data were produced by immunoSEQ multiplex PCR, yet TCRdb's version contains in-frame clones alone and is incomplete. The table includes 60,000 to 90,000 clones, more than 60% detected once. Sequenced material: peripheral blood. These receptors came from a man aged 55 to 70 with acute or convalescent COVID-19.

Many counts were recorded for this clone. The V and J genes are TRBV28 and TRBJ1-5, with TRBD1 matching over 7 bases. The length of the CDR3 is 12 residues. Germline V gives CDR1 MDHEN, CDR2 SYDVKM. The junction had 2 bases not matched to a gene; V was cut back by 7 bases and J by 5 bases. CDR3: CASNTGDQPQHF. As DNA, the CDR3 is TGTGCCAGCAATACAGGGGATCAGCCCCAGCATTTT.

The chain carries TRBV6-4 and TRBJ2-7; 8 nucleotides match TRBD2. V gave up 7 bases and J gave up 6 bases; unmatched junction bases: 8. The CDR3 runs 13 residues. CDR1 and CDR2 from the germline V gene are MRHNA and SNTAGT. The CDR3 is CASKGLVVAEQYF. The CDR3 DNA is TGTGCCAGCAAGGGACTAGTCGTGGCCGAGCAGTACTTC.